These T cell receptor beta chains were read from a single sample in a study of post-analysis software for immune sequencing data. TCRdb recomputed calls from the PCR reads with MiXCR, one row per CDR3 protein. The sample has hundreds of thousands of distinct CDR3 sequences, 30% seen once. Sequenced input: blood. Source of these receptors: a girl aged 5-17 years with multiple sclerosis. The CDR3 runs from the conserved cysteine through the conserved F or W. Each record gives: J gene, clone size, D gene, V gene, CDR3 DNA, CDR3 protein. D genes are given only for firm matches. Only part of the rows carry a size: once, few, many, or a class if the clone is expanded.

>TRBJ2-2|few|.|TRBV20-1
TGCAGTGCTAGAGATTTAGGCACCGGGGAGCTGTTTTTT
CSARDLGTGELFF
>TRBJ1-2|.|.|TRBV28
TGTGCCAGCAGTTTAGGCGGCACAACGTGGGGCTACACCTTC
CASSLGGTTWGYTF
>TRBJ1-3|.|.|TRBV20-1
TGCAGTGCTAGCTACTCTGGAAACACCATATATTTT
CSASYSGNTIYF
>TRBJ1-5|.|TRBD1|TRBV12-3/TRBV12-4
TGTGCCAGCAGTTTACAGGGGGCGGCTGTCCCCCAGCATTTT
CASSLQGAAVPQHF
>TRBJ2-7|.|TRBD2|TRBV20-1
TGCAGTGCTATCTCTCTAGCGGGAGACTACGAGCAGTACTTC
CSAISLAGDYEQYF
>TRBJ2-4|few|TRBD2|TRBV6-5
TGTGCCAGCAGTTACAGGGGCGTTCGTAGCGGGGCGGTCGCCGGAAACATTCAGTACTTC
CASSYRGVRSGAVAGNIQYF
>TRBJ2-5|.|TRBD1|TRBV6-5
TGTGCCAGCAGGGTGGACAGGGTTATGAAGACCCAGTACTTC
CASRVDRVMKTQYF
>TRBJ1-1|few|TRBD1|TRBV15
TGTGCCACCAGCAGGGAAACAGGGGGCTCGAACACTGAAGCTTTCTTT
CATSRETGGSNTEAFF
>TRBJ1-1|.|.|TRBV6-5
TGTGCCAGCAGTTACTTTCTCCCCGGGATGAGCACTGAAGCTTTCTTT
CASSYFLPGMSTEAFF
>TRBJ2-3|few|.|TRBV29-1
TGCAGCGTTGAATGGGCAGATACGCAGTATTTT
CSVEWADTQYF
>TRBJ2-5|.|.|TRBV29-1
TGCAGCGCCGATAGGTCGGGAGAGACCCAGTACTTC
CSADRSGETQYF
>TRBJ1-1|.|.|TRBV10-3
TGTGCCATCAAAGTAACAGTGAACACTGGAGCTTTCTTT
CAIKVTVNTGAFF
>TRBJ2-2|.|.|TRBV5-6
TGTGCCAGCAGCCGACAAAGCCTAGCCAGCACCGGGGAGCTGTTTTTT
CASSRQSLASTGELFF
>TRBJ1-1|.|.|TRBV27
TGTGCCAGCAGTTTATACAGGGACACTGAAGCTTTCTTT
CASSLYRDTEAFF
>TRBJ2-1|few|TRBD2|TRBV12-5
TGTGCTAGTGGTGATATAGCGGGAGGGCCGAATGAGCAGTTCTTC
CASGDIAGGPNEQFF
>TRBJ2-7|.|TRBD1|TRBV20-1
TGCAGTGCTGCGACAGGGGTGACCGAGCAGTACTTC
CSAATGVTEQYF
>TRBJ2-3|.|.|TRBV10-1
TGCGCCAGCAGTAGGGTGGGAGAACCCACAGATACGCAGTATTTT
CASSRVGEPTDTQYF
>TRBJ2-5|.|.|TRBV7-2
TGTGCCAGCAGCTTAAATCGGGTGAGGCAGACCCAGTACTTC
CASSLNRVRQTQYF
>TRBJ2-5|.|.|TRBV7-2
TGTGCCAGCAGCCCGGACTGGTTAGGGACCCAGTACTTC
CASSPDWLGTQYF
>TRBJ2-1|.|TRBD2|TRBV11-3
TGTGCCAGCAGTAGCGGGAGAGGCAATGAGCAGTTCTTC
CASSSGRGNEQFF
>TRBJ1-2|few|TRBD1|TRBV6-1
TGTGCCAGCAGTGAAGCTTGGGACAGGGTCGGCGGCTACACCTTC
CASSEAWDRVGGYTF
>TRBJ2-3|.|.|TRBV6-1
TGTGCCAGCAGTGCCCGACAGGCCTACACAGATACGCAGTATTTT
CASSARQAYTDTQYF
>TRBJ2-5|few|TRBD2|TRBV11-2
TGTGCCAGCAGCGCCGGGACTAGCGGATATCAAGAGACCCAGTACTTC
CASSAGTSGYQETQYF
>TRBJ2-2|once|.|TRBV5-1
TGCGCCAGCAGCTTGAGTCAGGGGACCGGGGAGCTGTTTTTT
CASSLSQGTGELFF
>TRBJ1-2|.|.|TRBV10-1
TGCGCCAGCAGTGACGAACCTTGGGGCGGCTACACCTTC
CASSDEPWGGYTF
>TRBJ2-6|few|TRBD1|TRBV20-1
TGCAGTGCCCGGGACAGGGTTGGGGCCAACGTCCTGACTTTC
CSARDRVGANVLTF
>TRBJ2-1|.|TRBD1|TRBV12-3/TRBV12-4
TGTGCCAGCCGAGTCACAGGGGGCAATGAGCAGTTCTTC
CASRVTGGNEQFF
>TRBJ2-4|few|TRBD2|TRBV6-2/TRBV6-3
TGTGCCAGCAGTTACTCTCCAGGGCGGGAGGACAAAAACATTCAGTACTTC
CASSYSPGREDKNIQYF
>TRBJ1-2|.|.|TRBV27
TGTGCCAGCAGTGTCGGGCCCCAAAACGCCTATGGCTACACCTTC
CASSVGPQNAYGYTF
>TRBJ2-7|.|.|TRBV6-6
TGTGCCTGCAGTTACTCGGGAGTGCAGGGCGAGCAGTACTTC
CACSYSGVQGEQYF
>TRBJ2-1|.|.|TRBV20-1
TGCAGTGCTCCCCTGGTGGTGGGGGGGCCCCACAATGAGCAGTTCTTC
CSAPLVVGGPHNEQFF
>TRBJ1-6|.|.|TRBV4-1
TGCGCCAGCAGCCAAGAACCCCACAGGGCGGGCAATTCACCCCTCCACTTT
CASSQEPHRAGNSPLHF
>TRBJ1-1|.|.|TRBV7-8
TGTGCCAGCAGCTTTCCCCTTCGACGGACCATGAACACTGAAGCTTTCTTT
CASSFPLRRTMNTEAFF
>TRBJ1-5|.|.|TRBV6-5
TGTGCCAGCAGCTCCGTCTTTACCACTAGCAATCAGCCCCAGCATTTT
CASSSVFTTSNQPQHF
>TRBJ2-1|.|TRBD2|TRBV29-1
TGCAGCGTTGATGGCCTACGCGGGAGGGACAATGAGCAGTTCTTC
CSVDGLRGRDNEQFF
>TRBJ2-7|.|.|TRBV5-1
TGCGCCAGCAGCGAGAGGACAGCCTACAATGAGCAGTACTTC
CASSERTAYNEQYF
>TRBJ2-7|.|.|TRBV24-1
TGTGCCACCAGTGCCCCACACCTCTTCAGGGGCGAGCAGTACTTC
CATSAPHLFRGEQYF
>TRBJ2-1|.|.|TRBV20-1
TGCAGTGCTAGGGTGATGGGCGAAGGCAATGAGCAGTTCTTC
CSARVMGEGNEQFF
>TRBJ2-1|.|.|TRBV24-1
TGTGCCACCAGTGGTAGCGGAACTCCCTACAATGAGCAGTTCTTC
CATSGSGTPYNEQFF
>TRBJ1-2|.|TRBD1|TRBV6-2/TRBV6-3
TGTGCCAGCAGAGCAAACGACAGGGTGCTCTATGGCTACACCTTC
CASRANDRVLYGYTF
>TRBJ2-7|many|TRBD1|TRBV20-1
TGCAGTGTACAGGACAGGGGTGGATACGAGCAGTACTTC
CSVQDRGGYEQYF
>TRBJ2-7|few|.|TRBV6-6
TGTGCCAGCAGGTACCGATTTGGGCACCAGCTTTCCTACGAGCAGTACTTC
CASRYRFGHQLSYEQYF
>TRBJ2-1|.|TRBD1|TRBV6-2/TRBV6-3
TGTGCCAGCAGTTCATGGACAGGGGCCATGTCCTACAATGAGCAGTTCTTC
CASSSWTGAMSYNEQFF
>TRBJ1-1|once|.|TRBV5-1
TGCGCCAGCAGCTTGTTCCAGGTTGGGGGGAACACTGAAGCTTTCTTT
CASSLFQVGGNTEAFF
>TRBJ2-4|many|.|TRBV7-8
TGTGCCAGCAGCCAACTCAGGGAGGCCAAAAACATTCAGTACTTC
CASSQLREAKNIQYF
>TRBJ1-1|few|.|TRBV7-2
TGTGCCAGCAGCTTTACAGGGTTCACTGAAGCTTTCTTT
CASSFTGFTEAFF
>TRBJ2-5|.|.|TRBV20-1
TGCAGTGCCCTCGGGAGTGGCGGAGAGACCCAGTACTTC
CSALGSGGETQYF
>TRBJ2-5|few|.|TRBV24-1
TGTGCCACCAGTGATTTTCAAGTGTCAGGCGTCGGGACCCAGTACTTC
CATSDFQVSGVGTQYF
>TRBJ2-5|many|.|TRBV12-3/TRBV12-4
TGTGCCAGCAGTTTAATGGAGACCCAGTACTTC
CASSLMETQYF
>TRBJ1-5|.|.|TRBV6-2/TRBV6-3
TGTGCCAGCAGTTACTCGGGGGGCAGTCAGCCCCAGCATTTT
CASSYSGGSQPQHF
>TRBJ2-7|few|.|TRBV10-3
TGTGCCACGACACAGGGATACGAGCAGTACTTC
CATTQGYEQYF
>TRBJ2-5|.|.|TRBV14
TGTGCCAGCAGCCAAGAAGGGAGGAGAGGGCAGTACTTC
CASSQEGRRGQYF
>TRBJ1-2|few|.|TRBV5-5
TGTGCCAGCAGCGACGCCACACGGGGTTATGGCTACACCTTC
CASSDATRGYGYTF
>TRBJ2-1|.|.|TRBV20-1
TGCAGTGCCCACCCCCGTTTTGAGCAGTTCTTC
CSAHPRFEQFF
>TRBJ2-5|few|.|TRBV20-1
TGCAGTGCTAGAAGGGCACCGATTCAAGAGACCCAGTACTTC
CSARRAPIQETQYF